This T cell receptor beta chain derives from a study of radiation and T cells in renal cell carcinoma. V lost 0 bases and J 3 bases, leaving 8 bases between the germline ends. Per germline, CDR1 MNHEY and CDR2 SVGAGI. There are 15 residues in the CDR3. Profiled with immunoSEQ multiplex PCR; TCRdb holds only in-frame clones, not every one. The data show 130,000 to 150,000 clones, 75% to 90% seen once. Time point indicated: blood 4 weeks post-SBRT, at nephrectomy. Treatment in this sample: 15 Gy SBRT to primary tumor, nephrectomy 4 weeks later. Nephrectomy followed 15 Gy stereotactic body radiation by 4 weeks. Radiation-treated patients gave blood at baseline, week 2 and week 4. Clear cell pathology was present in this patient's renal cell carcinoma.

The sequencing used blood, collected from a patient whose treatment included radiotherapy and nephrectomy. This receptor was taken from a woman aged 45-59 years with renal cell carcinoma. The V gene is TRBV6-5, the J gene TRBJ1-4, with D possibly TRBD1 on 6 matching bases. DNA of the CDR3: TGTGCCAGCAGTTACTCGAGGACAGCTAATGAAAAACTGTTTTTT. Translating it yields CASSYSRTANEKLFF.